The 25 T cell receptor beta chains listed next were all sequenced from one sample in a study of blood T cell repertoires in COVID-19. This table comes from immunoSEQ multiplex PCR, and its TCRdb copy is limited to in-frame clones, with some not included. The data show about 78,000 clones, with around nine tenths seen just once and less than 2.5% held by the top ten. The sample was peripheral blood. These receptors all stem from a woman in her sixties with acute or convalescent COVID-19.

The V call is TRBV2, the J call TRBJ1-5; D not certain. CDR1 SNHLY and CDR2 FYNNEI come from the germline V gene. The length of the CDR3 is 14 residues. The V and J ends lost 4 bases and 2 bases respectively, with 9 bases between them. This chain's CDR3 is CASSGVGGNQPQHF. In nucleotides, the CDR3 is TGTGCCAGCAGTGGGGTGGGAGGCAATCAGCCCCAGCATTTT.

The rearrangement joins TRBV5-3 to TRBJ2-7; 8 bases are a match to TRBD2. TRBV5-3 is classed as an ORF, of uncertain function. With V trimmed by 3 bases and J by 3 bases, 11 bases remained unmatched. CDR3 size: 16 residues. The DNA of the CDR3 is TGTGCCAGAAGCTATGGGCAGACTAGCGATTACTACGAGCAGTACTTC. Its translation: CARSYGQTSDYYEQYF.

The genes are TRBV5-1 and TRBJ2-7; 7 positions agree with TRBD1. CDR1 SGHRS and CDR2 YFSETQ come from the germline V gene. With 4 bases clipped from V and 4 bases from J, the junction kept 11 bases outside the gene matches. The CDR3 loop spans 15 amino acids. The CDR3 is CASSEGTANLYEQYF. CDR3 bases: TGCGCCAGCAGCGAAGGGACAGCGAACCTTTACGAGCAGTACTTC.

The rearrangement uses TRBV5-5 and TRBJ2-7; 9 bases line up with TRBD1. CDR1 and CDR2 from the germline V gene are SGHKS and YYEKEE (reference sequence). The CDR3 is 15 residues long. V trimming: 2 bases; J trimming: 3 bases; junction bases outside the gene matches: 6. The CDR3 coding sequence is TGTGCCAGCAGCTTTTTAGGGACAGGGATCTACGAGCAGTACTTC. It yields the protein CASSFLGTGIYEQYF.

The chain carries TRBV5-1 and TRBJ2-2, with a possible D match to TRBD1 (6 bases). Trimming cost V 4 bases and J 2 bases, with 12 bases left between them. The germline V gene encodes CDR1 SGHRS and CDR2 YFSETQ. The CDR3 contains 15 residues. The CDR3 coding sequence is TGCGCCAGCAGCCTCAGCAGGGGAAACACCGGGGAGCTGTTTTTT. Its protein product is CASSLSRGNTGELFF.

The chain carries TRBV3-1 (or the pseudogene TRBV3-2) and TRBJ2-7; TRBD1 aligns across 7 bases. CDR3 length: 14 residues. Germline loops: CDR1 LGHDT, CDR2 YNNKEL (reference sequence). With 4 bases clipped from V and 0 bases from J, the junction kept 3 bases outside the gene matches. CDR3 protein: CASSPTGHSYEQYF. The CDR3, as DNA: TGTGCCAGCAGCCCGACAGGGCACTCCTACGAGCAGTACTTC.

This clone has just one count. The chain is built from TRBV5-1 and TRBJ2-2, with D perhaps matching TRBD1 (6 bases). CDR3 length: 14 amino acids. The V and J ends lost 2 bases and 4 bases respectively, with 9 bases between them. Germline V gene lookup returns CDR1 SGHRS and CDR2 YFSETQ. In DNA form, the CDR3 reads TGCGCCAGCAGCTTAACACAGGGCACCGGGGAGCTGTTTTTT. This codes for CASSLTQGTGELFF. Drawing the rest from reference TRBV5-1 and TRBJ2-2, the complete variable domain is KAGVTQTPRYLIKTRGQQVTLSCSPISGHRSVSWYQQTPGQGLQFLFEYFSETQRNKGNFPGRFSGRQFSNSRSEMNVSTLELGDSALYLCASSLTQGTGELFFGEGSRLTVL.

The chain is built from TRBV7-7 and TRBJ1-4; TRBD1 aligns across 9 bases. With 1 base clipped from V and 3 bases from J, the junction kept 3 bases outside the gene matches. Germline CDR1 reads SSHAT; CDR2 reads FNYEAQ (reference sequence). This CDR3 comprises 16 residues. The CDR3 is CASSLGGTGSNEKLFF. The CDR3 DNA sequence: TGTGCCAGCAGCTTAGGGGGGACAGGGTCTAATGAAAAACTGTTTTTT.

V gene TRBV18 combines with J gene TRBJ1-5, with D possibly being TRBD1 (5 bases). The germline gives CDR1 KGHSH, CDR2 LQKENI. This CDR3 has 14 residues. The ends were cut back, 5 bases at V and 3 bases at J, with 11 bases in the middle. In nucleotides, the CDR3 is TGTGCCAGCTCAACCCAGGGATACAATCAGCCCCAGCATTTT. It translates to CASSTQGYNQPQHF.

The gene calls are TRBV28 and TRBJ2-7; the D is unclear. Per germline, CDR1 MDHEN and CDR2 SYDVKM. Trimming took off 5 bases at V and 4 bases at J, with 9 bases between the two ends. The CDR3 loop spans 12 amino acids. The DNA for the CDR3 is TGTGCCAGCAGTACAACGTCGTACGAGCAGTACTTC. Its translation: CASSTTSYEQYF.

The chain has TRBV15 and TRBJ1-2; D is perhaps TRBD1 (6 bases). V was clipped by 2 bases and J by 7 bases, with 8 bases between them. The CDR3 runs to 12 residues. Germline CDR1 and CDR2: LNHNV and YYDKDF (reference sequence). The CDR3 bases are TGTGCCACCAGCAGACAGGGGTTTGGCTACACCTTC. Encoded protein: CATSRQGFGYTF.

V usage is TRBV3-1 (or the pseudogene TRBV3-2) and J usage is TRBJ1-1, with D perhaps TRBD1 (5 bases). CDR1 and CDR2 (germline): LGHDT, YNNKEL (reference sequence). The CDR3 has 12 amino acids. The V gene lost 5 bases and the J gene lost 3 bases, with 7 bases spanning the gap. The CDR3, as DNA: TGTGCCAGCAGCTTCAGGGACACTGAAGCTTTCTTT. It codes for CASSFRDTEAFF.

This clone was observed once. The genes are TRBV7-9 and TRBJ2-1, with 11 bases matching TRBD2. CDR3 length equals 14 residues. J was trimmed by 8 bases and V by 3 bases; bases with no gene match: 3. Germline assignment: CDR1 SEHNR and CDR2 FQNEAQ (reference sequence). CDR3 amino acids: CASSFTSGRDEQFF. The CDR3 DNA sequence: TGTGCCAGCAGCTTTACTAGCGGGAGAGATGAGCAGTTCTTC.

V usage is TRBV5-1 and J usage is TRBJ2-2, with D maybe TRBD1 (5 bases). V gave up 4 bases and J gave up 1 base, with 11 bases separating them. This CDR3 comprises 15 residues. Germline V gene data show CDR1 as SGHRS and CDR2 as YFSETQ. CDR3: CASSTDGQNTGELFF. In DNA, the CDR3 is TGCGCCAGCAGCACCGATGGACAGAACACCGGGGAGCTGTTTTTT.

This clone has more than one count but fewer than ten. The V call is TRBV6-1, the J call TRBJ2-7; D gene unclear. V was trimmed by 8 bases and J by 5 bases, leaving 10 bases between them. The V gene's germline CDR1 is MNHNS and CDR2 SASEGT. This CDR3 comprises 11 residues. The chain's CDR3 is CASSSEHEQYF. CDR3 nucleotide sequence: TGTGCCAGCTCAAGCGAGCACGAGCAGTACTTC.

The chain has TRBV6-5 and TRBJ2-5; D uncertain. Looked up from germline, CDR1 is MNHEY and CDR2 is SVGAGI. The V gene lost 2 bases and the J gene lost 5 bases, with 6 bases spanning the gap. The CDR3 has 12 residues. CDR3 in DNA: TGTGCCAGCAGTTACCCCGGGGAGACCCAGTACTTC. It codes for CASSYPGETQYF.

This chain links TRBV7-3 with TRBJ1-2, with a tentative D call TRBD1 (5 bases). V dropped 0 bases and J dropped 3 bases, with 14 bases sitting between them. The CDR3 extends over 16 amino acids. CDR1 is SGHTA, CDR2 FQGTGA, per germline. The DNA of the CDR3 is TGTGCCAGCAGCTTAACGGGGCAATCCAGGGACTATGGCTACACCTTC. Translating gives CASSLTGQSRDYGYTF.

The count of this clone is one. This chain connects TRBV6-2 or TRBV6-3 to TRBJ2-3, with 7 bases that match TRBD1. The CDR3 is 15 amino acids. The ends lost 2 bases at V and 3 bases at J; junction bases unmatched: 5. The V gene's germline CDR1 is MNHEY and CDR2 SVGEGT. DNA for the CDR3: TGTGCCAGCAGTTACCTGGGACAGTTTACAGATACGCAGTATTTT. It codes for CASSYLGQFTDTQYF.

This clone appeared a single time. The chain has TRBV5-1 and TRBJ1-4; D is unresolved. The CDR3 spans 16 residues. Trimming pared 0 bases from V and 2 bases from J, leaving 11 bases between. CDR1 SGHRS and CDR2 YFSETQ come from the germline V gene. The CDR3 nucleotides read TGCGCCAGCAGCTTGGTCGGTGGGAGCACTAATGAAAAACTGTTTTTT. As protein: CASSLVGGSTNEKLFF.

This chain joins TRBV2 and TRBJ1-1; D gene unclear. This CDR3 region has 13 residues. The V and J ends lost 3 bases and 1 base respectively, with 6 bases between them. Germline loops: CDR1 SNHLY, CDR2 FYNNEI. CDR3 sequence reads: CASSDPQNTEAFF. The DNA for the CDR3 is TGTGCCAGCAGTGACCCACAGAACACTGAAGCTTTCTTT.

V gene TRBV15 combines with J gene TRBJ1-5, with D unresolved. The length of the CDR3 is 17 residues. Trimming stripped 0 bases from V and 6 bases from J, with 18 bases between. Germline CDR1 LNHNV, CDR2 YYDKDF (reference sequence). The CDR3, as DNA: TGTGCCACCAGCAGAGATTTTGACACACCCTCGGTTCAGCCCCAGCATTTT. Its translation: CATSRDFDTPSVQPQHF. The full variable domain, completed using reference TRBV15 and TRBJ1-5, is DAMVIQNPRYQVTQFGKPVTLSCSQTLNHNVMYWYQQKSSQAPKLLFHYYDKDFNNEADTPDNFQSRRPNTSFCFLDIRSPGLGDTAMYLCATSRDFDTPSVQPQHFGDGTRLSIL.

The V call is TRBV19, the J call TRBJ2-5, with 8 bases matching TRBD2. The V segment lost 7 bases and the J segment 5 bases; nucleotides outside the gene matches: 9. Per germline, CDR1 LNHDA and CDR2 SQIVND (reference sequence). This CDR3 has 14 residues. For the CDR3, the DNA is TGTGCCAGTAACCCGGGGGGGGCCGGGGAGACCCAGTACTTC. It codes for CASNPGGAGETQYF.

This chain connects TRBV21-1 to TRBJ1-4; TRBD1 was called by the table and not checked on the DNA. TRBV21-1 is a recognized pseudogene. This CDR3 spans 16 amino acids. CDR3: CASSPQGRQGCEKLFF. The CDR3 coding sequence is TGTGCCAGCAGCCCTCAAGGGCGACAGGGCTGTGAAAAACTGTTTTTT.

CDR3: CASSFTKGSQSIGQYEQFF. The CDR3 DNA is TGTGCCAGCAGCTTTACTAAAGGGAGTCAGTCGATAGGGCAATATGAGCAGTTCTTC. The chain is built from TRBV11-2 and TRBJ2-1, with TRBD2 as a possible D gene (5 bases). V gave up 3 bases and J gave up 8 bases, with 29 bases separating them. Per germline, CDR1 SGHAT and CDR2 FQNNGV. The CDR3 covers 19 residues.

This chain uses TRBV5-1 with TRBJ2-1, with D possibly matching TRBD2 (5 bases). The germline gives CDR1 SGHRS, CDR2 YFSETQ. The CDR3 is 14 residues long. Trimming removed 4 bases from V and 5 bases from J, with 13 bases in between. The CDR3 DNA reads TGCGCCAGCAGCGGGCCCGAGGGCCACAATGAGCAGTTCTTC. Translating gives CASSGPEGHNEQFF.